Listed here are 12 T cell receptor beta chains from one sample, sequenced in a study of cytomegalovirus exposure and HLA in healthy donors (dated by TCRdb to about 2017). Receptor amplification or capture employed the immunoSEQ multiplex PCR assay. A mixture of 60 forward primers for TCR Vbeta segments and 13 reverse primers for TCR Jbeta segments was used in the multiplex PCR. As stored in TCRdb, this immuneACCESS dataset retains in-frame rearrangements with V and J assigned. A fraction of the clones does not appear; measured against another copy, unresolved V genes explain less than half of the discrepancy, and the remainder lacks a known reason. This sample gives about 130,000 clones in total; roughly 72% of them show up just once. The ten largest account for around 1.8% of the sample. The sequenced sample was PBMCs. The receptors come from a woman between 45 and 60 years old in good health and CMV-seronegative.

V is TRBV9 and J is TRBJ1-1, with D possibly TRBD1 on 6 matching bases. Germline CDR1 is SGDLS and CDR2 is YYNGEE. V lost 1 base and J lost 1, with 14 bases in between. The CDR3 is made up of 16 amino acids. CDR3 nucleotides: TGTGCCAGCAGCGTAACAGGGTCAGTCCAGAACACTGAAGCTTTCTTT. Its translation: CASSVTGSVQNTEAFF.

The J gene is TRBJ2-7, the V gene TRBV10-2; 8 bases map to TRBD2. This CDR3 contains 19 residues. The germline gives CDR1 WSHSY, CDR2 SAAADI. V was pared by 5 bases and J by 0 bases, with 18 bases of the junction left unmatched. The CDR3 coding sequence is TGCGCCAGCAGTCCCCTACTAGCGGACTTGAGATTTAGCTCCTACGAGCAGTACTTC. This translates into CASSPLLADLRFSSYEQYF.

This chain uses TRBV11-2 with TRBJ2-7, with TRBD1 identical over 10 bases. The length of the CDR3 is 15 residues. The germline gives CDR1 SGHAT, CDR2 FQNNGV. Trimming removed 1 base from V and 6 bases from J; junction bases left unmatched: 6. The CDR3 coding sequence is TGTGCCAGCAGCTTAGGGCGGGGACAGGGGATCGAGCAGTACGTC. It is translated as CASSLGRGQGIEQYV.

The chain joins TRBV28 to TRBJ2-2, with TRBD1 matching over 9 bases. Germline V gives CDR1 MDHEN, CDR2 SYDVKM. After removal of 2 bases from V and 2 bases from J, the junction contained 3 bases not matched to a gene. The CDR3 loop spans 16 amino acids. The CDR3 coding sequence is TGTGCCAGCAGTTTAGCGGGACAGGGTAACACCGGGGAGCTGTTTTTT. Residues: CASSLAGQGNTGELFF.

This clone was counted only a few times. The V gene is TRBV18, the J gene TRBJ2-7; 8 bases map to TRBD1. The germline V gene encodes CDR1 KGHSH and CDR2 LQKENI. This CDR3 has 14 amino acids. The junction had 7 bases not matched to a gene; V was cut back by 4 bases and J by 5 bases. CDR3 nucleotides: TGTGCCAGCTCACTTGCTCAGGGGGCCCACGAGCAGTACTTC. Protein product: CASSLAQGAHEQYF.

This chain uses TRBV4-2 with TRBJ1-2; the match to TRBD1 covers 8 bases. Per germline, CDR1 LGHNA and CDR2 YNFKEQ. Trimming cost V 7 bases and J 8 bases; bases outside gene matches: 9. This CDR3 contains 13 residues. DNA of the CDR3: TGTGCCAGCACCCGAACAGGGGGTTGGGGCTACACCTTC. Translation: CASTRTGGWGYTF.

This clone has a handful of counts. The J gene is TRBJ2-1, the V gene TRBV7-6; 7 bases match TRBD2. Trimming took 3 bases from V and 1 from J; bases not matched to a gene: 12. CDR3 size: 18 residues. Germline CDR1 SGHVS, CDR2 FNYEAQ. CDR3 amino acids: CASSFGAGLGLSYNEQFF. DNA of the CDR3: TGTGCCAGCAGCTTCGGAGCGGGACTGGGGTTGTCCTACAATGAGCAGTTCTTC.

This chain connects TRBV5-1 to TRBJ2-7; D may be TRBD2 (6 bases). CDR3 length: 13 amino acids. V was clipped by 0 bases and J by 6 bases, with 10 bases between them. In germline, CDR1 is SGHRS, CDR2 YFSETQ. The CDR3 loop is CASSLVGGFEQYV. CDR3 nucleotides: TGCGCCAGCAGCTTGGTGGGAGGCTTCGAGCAGTACGTC.

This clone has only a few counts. The CDR3 spells CASRSGFNTGELFF. CDR3 coding DNA: TGTGCCAGCAGGAGCGGGTTTAACACCGGGGAGCTGTTTTTT. This sequence joins TRBV6-5 and TRBJ2-2; D possibly corresponds to TRBD2 (6 bases). The germline CDR1 and CDR2 sequences are MNHEY and SVGAGI. The CDR3 totals 14 residues. Deletions cut 6 bases from V and 2 bases from J, with 10 bases between.

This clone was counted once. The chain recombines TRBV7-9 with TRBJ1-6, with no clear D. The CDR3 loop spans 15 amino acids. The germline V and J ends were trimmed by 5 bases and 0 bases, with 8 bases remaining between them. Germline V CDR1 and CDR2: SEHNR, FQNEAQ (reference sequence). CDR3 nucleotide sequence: TGTGCCAGCAGCCAAGCCGCCTCCTATAATTCACCCCTCCACTTT. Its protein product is CASSQAASYNSPLHF.

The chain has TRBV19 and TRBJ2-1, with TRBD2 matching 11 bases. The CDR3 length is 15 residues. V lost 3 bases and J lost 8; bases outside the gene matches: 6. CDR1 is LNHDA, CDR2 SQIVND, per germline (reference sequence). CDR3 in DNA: TGTGCCAGTAGTATCACTAGCGGGAGAGGGTATGAGCAGTTCTTC. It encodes CASSITSGRGYEQFF.

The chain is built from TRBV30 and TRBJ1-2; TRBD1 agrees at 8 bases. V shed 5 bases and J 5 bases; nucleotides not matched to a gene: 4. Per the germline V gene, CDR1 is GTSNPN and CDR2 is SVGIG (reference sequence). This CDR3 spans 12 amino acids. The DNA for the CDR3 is TGTGCCTGGGGACAGGGAGATTATGGCTACACCTTC. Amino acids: CAWGQGDYGYTF.